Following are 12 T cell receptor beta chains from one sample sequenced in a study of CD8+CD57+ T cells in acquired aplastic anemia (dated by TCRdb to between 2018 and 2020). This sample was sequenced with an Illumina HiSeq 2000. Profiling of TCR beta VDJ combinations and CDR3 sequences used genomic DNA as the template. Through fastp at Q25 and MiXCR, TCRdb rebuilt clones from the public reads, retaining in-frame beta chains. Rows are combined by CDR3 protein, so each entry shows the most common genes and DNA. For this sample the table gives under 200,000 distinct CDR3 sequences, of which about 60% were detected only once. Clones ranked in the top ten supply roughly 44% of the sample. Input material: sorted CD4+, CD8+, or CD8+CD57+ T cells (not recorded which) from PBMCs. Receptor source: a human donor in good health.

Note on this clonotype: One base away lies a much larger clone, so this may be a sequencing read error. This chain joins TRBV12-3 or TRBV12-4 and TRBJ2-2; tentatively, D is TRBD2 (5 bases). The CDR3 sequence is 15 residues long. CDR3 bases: TGTGCCAGCAGTTTGGGAACCGGGCGGGTCGGGGAGCTGGTTTTT. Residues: CASSLGTGRVGELVF.

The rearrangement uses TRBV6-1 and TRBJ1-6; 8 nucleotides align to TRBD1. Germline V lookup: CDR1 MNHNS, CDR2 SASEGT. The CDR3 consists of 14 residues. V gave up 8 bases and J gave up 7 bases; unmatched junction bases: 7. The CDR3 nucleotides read TGTGCCAGCGTCGACGGACAGGGAAATTCACCCCTCCACTTT. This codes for CASVDGQGNSPLHF.

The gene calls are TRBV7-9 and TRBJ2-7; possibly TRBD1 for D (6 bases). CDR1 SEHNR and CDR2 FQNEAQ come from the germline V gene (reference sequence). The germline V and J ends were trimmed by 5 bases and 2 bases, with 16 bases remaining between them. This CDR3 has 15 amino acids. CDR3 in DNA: TGTGCCAGCAGCCAACGCCCGGACAGCGCCTACGAGCAGTACTTC. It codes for CASSQRPDSAYEQYF.

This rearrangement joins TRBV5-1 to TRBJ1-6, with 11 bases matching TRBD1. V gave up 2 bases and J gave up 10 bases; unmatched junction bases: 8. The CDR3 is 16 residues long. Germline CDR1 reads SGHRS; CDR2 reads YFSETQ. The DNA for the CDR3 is TGCGCCAGCAGCTTTAGTGGACAGGGGGCTTGGTCACCCCTCCACTTT. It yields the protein CASSFSGQGAWSPLHF. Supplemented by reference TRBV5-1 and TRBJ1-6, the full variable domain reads KAGVTQTPRYLIKTRGQQVTLSCSPISGHRSVSWYQQTPGQGLQFLFEYFSETQRNKGNFPGRFSGRQFSNSRSEMNVSTLELGDSALYLCASSFSGQGAWSPLHFGNGTRLTVT.

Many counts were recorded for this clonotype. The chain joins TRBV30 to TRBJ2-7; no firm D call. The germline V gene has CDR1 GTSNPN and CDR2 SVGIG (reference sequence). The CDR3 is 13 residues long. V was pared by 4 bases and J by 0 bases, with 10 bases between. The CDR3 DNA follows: TGTGCCTGGACTCCAGGCACCTCCTACGAGCAGTACTTC. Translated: CAWTPGTSYEQYF.

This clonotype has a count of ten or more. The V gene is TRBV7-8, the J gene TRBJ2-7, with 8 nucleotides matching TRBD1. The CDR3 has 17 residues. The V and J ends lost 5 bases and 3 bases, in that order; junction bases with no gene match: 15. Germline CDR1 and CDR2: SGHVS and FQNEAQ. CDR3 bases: TGTGCCAGCAGCCCTTACCAGGGTCCACAGGGGGGCTACGAGCAGTACTTC. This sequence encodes CASSPYQGPQGGYEQYF. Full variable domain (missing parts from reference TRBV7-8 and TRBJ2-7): GAGVSQSPRYKVAKRGQDVALRCDPISGHVSLFWYQQALGQGPEFLTYFQNEAQLDKSGLPSDRFFAERPEGSVSTLKIQRTQQEDSAVYLCASSPYQGPQGGYEQYFGPGTRLTVT.

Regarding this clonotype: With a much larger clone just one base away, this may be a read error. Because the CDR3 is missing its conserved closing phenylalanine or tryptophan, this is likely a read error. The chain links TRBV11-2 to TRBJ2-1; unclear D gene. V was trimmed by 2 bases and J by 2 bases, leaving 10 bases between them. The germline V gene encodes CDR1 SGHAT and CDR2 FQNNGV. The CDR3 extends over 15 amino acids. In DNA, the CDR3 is TGTGCCAGCAGCTTAAGGACGCCGGCCTACAATGAGCAGTTCTCC. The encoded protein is CASSLRTPAYNEQFS.

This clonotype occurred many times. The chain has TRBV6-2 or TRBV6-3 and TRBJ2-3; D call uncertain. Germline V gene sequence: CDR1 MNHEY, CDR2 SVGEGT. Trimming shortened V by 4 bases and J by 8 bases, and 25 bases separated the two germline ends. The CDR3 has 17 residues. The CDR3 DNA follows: TGTGCCAGCAGTTCCCTCACGTCTGGCGGACCACATGGTACGCAGTATTTT. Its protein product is CASSSLTSGGPHGTQYF.

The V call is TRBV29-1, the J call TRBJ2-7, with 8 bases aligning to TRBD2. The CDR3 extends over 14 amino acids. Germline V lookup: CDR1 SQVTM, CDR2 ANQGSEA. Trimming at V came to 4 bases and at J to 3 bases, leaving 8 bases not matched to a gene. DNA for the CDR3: TGCAGCGTTGGGGAGCGGGAGTCTTTCTACGAGCAGTACTTC. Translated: CSVGERESFYEQYF.

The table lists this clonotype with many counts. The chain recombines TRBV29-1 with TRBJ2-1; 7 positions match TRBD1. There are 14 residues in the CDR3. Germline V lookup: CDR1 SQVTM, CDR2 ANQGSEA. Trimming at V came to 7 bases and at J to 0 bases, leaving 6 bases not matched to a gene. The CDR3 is CSDLGTDSYNEQFF. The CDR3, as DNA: TGCAGCGACCTTGGGACAGACTCCTACAATGAGCAGTTCTTC.

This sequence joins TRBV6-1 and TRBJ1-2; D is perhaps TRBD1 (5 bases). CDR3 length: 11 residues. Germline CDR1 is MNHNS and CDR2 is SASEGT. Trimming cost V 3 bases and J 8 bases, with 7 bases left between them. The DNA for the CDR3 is TGTGCCAGCAGTGATAGGGGCGGCTACACCTTC. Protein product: CASSDRGGYTF.

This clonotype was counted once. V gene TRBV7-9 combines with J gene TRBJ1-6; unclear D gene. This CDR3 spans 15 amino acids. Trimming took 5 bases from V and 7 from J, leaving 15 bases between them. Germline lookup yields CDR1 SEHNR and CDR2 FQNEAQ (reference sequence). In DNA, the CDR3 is TGTGCCAGCAGCGCCGCGGCAAGCTTCAATTCACCCCTCCACTTT. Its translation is CASSAAASFNSPLHF.